This TCR beta chain came from a study of T cell responses to AZD1222 COVID-19 vaccine. General study findings and limits: An increase in Spike-specific TCR breadth and depth was observed after two AZD1222 doses. Seropositive status at baseline applied to only a handful of AZD1222 recipients.

Details on this clone: Its antigen is not identified.

Profiling relied on immunoSEQ multiplex PCR, and the TCRdb table lists in-frame clones only, not all of them. Of 120,000 to 150,000 clones listed, approximately 91% are singletons. This CDR3 contains 14 residues. Germline loops: CDR1 LNHDA, CDR2 SQIVND (reference sequence). V was shortened by 5 bases and J by 2 bases, with 10 bases between the two germline ends. The specimen was peripheral blood, collected 28 days after the second AZD1222 dose. The clonotype was recovered from an adult who received the AZD1222 COVID-19 vaccine. J is TRBJ2-1 and V is TRBV19; D uncertain. The chain's CDR3 is CASSRAGPYNEQFF. The CDR3 DNA is TGTGCCAGTAGTCGGGCAGGCCCCTACAATGAGCAGTTCTTC.